This passage covers 28 T cell receptor beta chains from one sample sequenced in a study of blood T cell repertoires in COVID-19. Some clones are missing from TCRdb's copy, which holds only in-frame ones; the method was immunoSEQ multiplex PCR. The sample has 250,000 or so clones; 75% to 90% are singletons. The sample was PBMCs or T cells enriched from blood (not recorded which). The receptors come from a woman in her thirties with acute COVID-19.

V gene TRBV11-2 combines with J gene TRBJ2-2, with 8 bases fitting TRBD1. Germline CDR1 reads SGHAT; CDR2 reads FQNNGV. Trimming took 1 base from V and 6 from J; bases not matched to a gene: 4. The CDR3 totals 15 residues. In nucleotides, the CDR3 is TGTGCCAGCAGCTTAGGACAGGGGTTTTCCGGGGAGCTGTTTTTT. Protein sequence: CASSLGQGFSGELFF.

This clone was seen once. The J gene is TRBJ1-1, the V gene TRBV6-5; TRBD1 is a possible D gene (5 bases). The CDR3 loop spans 12 amino acids. Deletions cut 6 bases from V and 7 bases from J, with 12 bases between. CDR1 and CDR2 from the germline V gene are MNHEY and SVGAGI. CDR3 in DNA: TGTGCCAGCAGAGGGGCGGCGAATGAAGCTTTCTTT. It codes for CASRGAANEAFF.

This sequence joins TRBV7-2 and TRBJ1-5, with D unresolved. V was pared by 1 base and J by 0 bases, with 4 bases between. The germline CDR1 and CDR2 sequences are SGHTA and FQGNSA. The CDR3 is made up of 14 amino acids. CDR3 sequence: CASSLEYSNQPQHF. The CDR3 coding sequence is TGTGCCAGCAGCTTAGAATATAGCAATCAGCCCCAGCATTTT.

This chain joins TRBV28 and TRBJ1-4; D not certain. V was pared by 5 bases and J by 0 bases, with 13 bases between. The CDR3 spans 16 residues. Germline values: CDR1 MDHEN, CDR2 SYDVKM. CDR3 amino acids: CASSPKEISTNEKLFF. In DNA, the CDR3 is TGTGCCAGCAGTCCTAAGGAGATTTCAACTAATGAAAAACTGTTTTTT. The full variable domain, in which reference TRBV28 and TRBJ1-4 provide the parts outside the CDR3, is DVKVTQSSRYLVKRTGEKVFLECVQDMDHENMFWYRQDPGLGLRLIYFSYDVKMKEKGDIPEGYSVSREKKERFSLILESASTNQTSMYLCASSPKEISTNEKLFFGSGTQLSVL.

This clone has only one observation. The gene calls are TRBV3-1 (or the pseudogene TRBV3-2) and TRBJ2-2; tentatively, D is TRBD1 (6 bases). V gave up 3 bases and J gave up 7 bases, with 12 bases separating them. Germline V gene sequence: CDR1 LGHDT, CDR2 YNNKEL (reference sequence). The CDR3 extends over 14 amino acids. The CDR3 reads CASSHTGPDGELFF. The CDR3, as DNA: TGTGCCAGCAGCCACACAGGGCCGGACGGGGAGCTGTTTTTT.

V is TRBV27 and J is TRBJ1-4, with D possibly being TRBD1 (5 bases). In germline, CDR1 is MNHEY, CDR2 SMNVEV (reference sequence). The CDR3 runs 15 residues. V was trimmed by 5 bases and J by 8 bases, leaving 18 bases between them. CDR3 bases: TGTGCCAGCAGTCTTACCCCGGCCGGGGGGGAAAAACTGTTTTTT. It yields the protein CASSLTPAGGEKLFF.

V gene TRBV29-1 combines with J gene TRBJ1-1, with D maybe TRBD1 (6 bases). Trimming shortened V by 0 bases and J by 10 bases, and 15 bases separated the two germline ends. Germline values: CDR1 SQVTM, CDR2 ANQGSEA. The CDR3 consists of 13 residues. Here the CDR3 reads CSVEDAQGRAAFF. CDR3 DNA: TGCAGCGTTGAAGATGCACAGGGAAGGGCAGCTTTCTTT.

The rearrangement joins TRBV28 to TRBJ1-3; D is unclear. Trimming cost V 4 bases and J 0 bases, with 13 bases left between them. Looked up from germline, CDR1 is MDHEN and CDR2 is SYDVKM. The CDR3 runs to 16 residues. The DNA of the CDR3 is TGTGCCAGCAGTTCATCGAGCCTTATCTCTGGAAACACCATATATTTT. Protein sequence: CASSSSSLISGNTIYF. Filled out from reference TRBV28 and TRBJ1-3, the complete variable domain reads DVKVTQSSRYLVKRTGEKVFLECVQDMDHENMFWYRQDPGLGLRLIYFSYDVKMKEKGDIPEGYSVSREKKERFSLILESASTNQTSMYLCASSSSSLISGNTIYFGEGSWLTVV.

CDR3 in amino acids: CASSISGNPVDTQYF. The CDR3 DNA follows: TGTGCCAGCAGCATTAGCGGGAACCCGGTGGATACGCAGTATTTT. The rearrangement uses TRBV9 and TRBJ2-3; 8 nucleotides agree with TRBD2. The trim removed 4 bases at V and 6 bases at J, leaving 10 bases unmatched. The CDR3 has 15 residues. From germline, CDR1 is SGDLS and CDR2 YYNGEE.

The chain combines TRBV11-3 with TRBJ2-7; 9 positions match TRBD2. Germline V gene data show CDR1 as SGHNT and CDR2 as YENEEA. The CDR3 length is 17 residues. V shed 1 base and J 1 base; nucleotides not matched to a gene: 8. CDR3 DNA sequence: TGTGCCAGCAGCTTAGTCTGGGCTAGCGGGATTTCCTACGAGCAGTACTTC. This translates into CASSLVWASGISYEQYF.

The chain carries TRBV7-9 and TRBJ2-7, with TRBD1 as a possible D gene (6 bases). The V end was cut by 5 bases, the J end by 2 bases, with 13 bases between. From germline, CDR1 is SEHNR and CDR2 FQNEAQ (reference sequence). This CDR3 has 14 amino acids. The CDR3 sequence is CASSLTGQPYEQYF. In nucleotides, the CDR3 is TGTGCCAGCAGCCTGACGGGACAACCCTACGAGCAGTACTTC. Using reference TRBV7-9 and TRBJ2-7 for the parts outside the CDR3, the full variable domain is DTGVSQNPRHKITKRGQNVTFRCDPISEHNRLYWYRQTLGQGPEFLTYFQNEAQLEKSRLLSDRFSAERPKGSFSTLEIQRTEQGDSAMYLCASSLTGQPYEQYFGPGTRLTVT.

Regarding this clone: This same CDR3 is encoded by further DNA sequences in the sample. The chain uses TRBV5-4 and TRBJ2-7; 8 bases agree with TRBD2. CDR3 length equals 18 residues. Germline CDR1 SGHNT, CDR2 YYREEE (reference sequence). The ends lost 4 bases at V and 4 bases at J; junction bases unmatched: 19. The CDR3 DNA is TGTGCCAGCAGCACCGGGACTAGTTCGCGGATCGGGGAATACGAGCAGTACTTC. Its translation: CASSTGTSSRIGEYEQYF.

This chain links TRBV6-7 with TRBJ1-1, with D perhaps TRBD1 (5 bases). TRBV6-7 is an ORF, and what it does is uncertain. CDR3 length: 20 residues. The V gene lost 0 bases and the J gene lost 0 bases, with 23 bases spanning the gap. The CDR3 spells CASSYSGVAGGTSMNTEAFF. CDR3 nucleotide sequence: TGTGCCAGCAGTTACTCGGGGGTTGCGGGAGGGACGTCTATGAACACTGAAGCTTTCTTT.

The genes are TRBV2 and TRBJ2-1; D is possibly TRBD2 (5 bases). V lost 8 bases and J lost 6, with 8 bases in between. Germline values: CDR1 SNHLY, CDR2 FYNNEI. The CDR3 has 11 residues. The CDR3 reads CASHGGNEQFF. The DNA of the CDR3 is TGTGCCAGCCATGGAGGCAATGAGCAGTTCTTC.

This CDR3 is CASIGTDIVSYGYTF. CDR3 sequence (DNA): TGTGCCAGTATCGGGACAGACATAGTATCCTATGGCTACACCTTC. The V and J genes are TRBV19 and TRBJ1-2, with 7 positions matching TRBD1. CDR3 size: 15 residues. V was pared by 7 bases and J by 4 bases, with 12 bases of the junction left unmatched. Germline CDR1 reads LNHDA; CDR2 reads SQIVND (reference sequence).

The J gene is TRBJ1-2, the V gene TRBV28; no clear D. CDR1 and CDR2 (germline): MDHEN, SYDVKM. V dropped 6 bases and J dropped 7 bases, with 15 bases sitting between them. CDR3 length: 13 residues. This CDR3 is CASSPGSLRGYTF. CDR3 DNA sequence: TGTGCCAGCAGCCCGGGTTCCCTGCGTGGCTACACCTTC.

The V and J genes are TRBV14 and TRBJ2-1, with 10 nucleotides matching TRBD2. CDR3 length: 18 amino acids. Germline values: CDR1 SGHDN, CDR2 FVKESK. The junction had 12 bases not matched to a gene; V was cut back by 0 bases and J by 7 bases. CDR3 sequence (DNA): TGTGCCAGCAGCCAAGAACTCTTACGGAGCGGGAGGGTGAATGAGCAGTTCTTC. The encoded protein is CASSQELLRSGRVNEQFF.

The rearrangement uses TRBV30 and TRBJ2-7, with TRBD2 matching 15 bases. Germline V CDR1 and CDR2: GTSNPN, SVGIG (reference sequence). V lost 0 bases and J lost 4; bases outside the gene matches: 7. This CDR3 contains 17 residues. As DNA, the CDR3 is TGTGCCTGGAGTGTAAGGGAGGGACTAGCGGGAGGATACGAGCAGTACTTC. Translated, it gives CAWSVREGLAGGYEQYF.

The CDR3 DNA follows: TGTGCCAGCAGCCCCCGGGGTCGGCCCACAGATACGCAGTATTTT. This gives the protein CASSPRGRPTDTQYF. The genes are TRBV9 and TRBJ2-3, with a tentative D call TRBD2 (5 bases). Germline CDR1 SGDLS, CDR2 YYNGEE. V was clipped by 4 bases and J by 2 bases, with 14 bases between them. The CDR3 is 15 amino acids.

This sequence joins TRBV13 and TRBJ2-1; 7 nucleotides agree with TRBD1. This CDR3 contains 11 residues. After removal of 7 bases from V and 7 bases from J, the junction contained 1 base not matched to a gene. Germline-derived CDR1 and CDR2 are PRHDT and FYEKMQ (reference sequence). In DNA, the CDR3 is TGTGCCAGCAAGACAGGGAATGAGCAGTTCTTC. It codes for CASKTGNEQFF.

This CDR3 reads CASSPTDRGLANEKLFF. DNA for the CDR3: TGTGCCAGCAGCCCAACGGACAGGGGGCTAGCTAATGAAAAACTGTTTTTT. The gene calls are TRBV7-9 and TRBJ1-4, with 11 positions matching TRBD1. The CDR3 is made up of 17 amino acids. Germline V gives CDR1 SEHNR, CDR2 FQNEAQ (reference sequence). With V trimmed by 5 bases and J by 3 bases, 8 bases remained unmatched.

This sequence joins TRBV6-5 and TRBJ1-1; D remains ambiguous. The V gene lost 0 bases and the J gene lost 4 bases, with 12 bases spanning the gap. The CDR3 covers 15 residues. The germline V gene encodes CDR1 MNHEY and CDR2 SVGAGI. The CDR3 bases are TGTGCCAGCAGTTACTCGAGTGTCGGCGGCACTGAAGCTTTCTTT. Protein product: CASSYSSVGGTEAFF.

Here the CDR3 DNA reads TGTGCCAGCAGTTTGGAGTTGCTGGGGGAGCTGTTTTTT. This sequence encodes CASSLELLGELFF. The chain couples TRBV27 to TRBJ2-2; D not resolved. Germline lookup yields CDR1 MNHEY and CDR2 SMNVEV (reference sequence). V was trimmed by 3 bases and J by 8 bases, leaving 10 bases between them. The CDR3 spans 13 residues.

The chain couples TRBV21-1 to TRBJ2-1; no DNA check was done on the table's D call, TRBD1. TRBV21-1 is flagged as a pseudogene. This CDR3 spans 17 amino acids. The CDR3 DNA reads TGTGCCAGCAGCAAAGCCCGACAGCCTCTCGGGTACAATGAGCAGTTCTTC. Its protein product is CASSKARQPLGYNEQFF.

This clone showed up just once. This chain links TRBV7-2 with TRBJ2-2; D might be TRBD1 (5 bases). CDR3 length: 16 amino acids. Trimming left V 4 bases short and J 1 base short, with 13 bases between. Germline CDR1 SGHTA, CDR2 FQGNSA. The CDR3 sequence is CASSSQGGWNTGELFF. Written as DNA, the CDR3 is TGTGCCAGCAGCTCGCAGGGCGGCTGGAACACCGGGGAGCTGTTTTTT.

The V and J genes are TRBV24-1 and TRBJ2-1, with 7 bases identical to TRBD2. The germline V gene encodes CDR1 KGHDR and CDR2 SFDVKD. The V segment lost 6 bases and the J segment 6 bases; nucleotides outside the gene matches: 22. This CDR3 is built from 19 residues. The CDR3 sequence: CATSNSAGGTGEGFNEQFF. The DNA of the CDR3 is TGTGCCACCAGTAATTCAGCCGGGGGAACGGGGGAGGGGTTCAATGAGCAGTTCTTC.

This clone was observed once. The chain carries TRBV19 and TRBJ2-6; 7 nucleotides align to TRBD1. The V and J ends lost 8 bases and 1 base, in that order; junction bases with no gene match: 5. From germline, CDR1 is LNHDA and CDR2 SQIVND (reference sequence). The CDR3 is 15 amino acids. CDR3 sequence: CASVSGQSGANVLTF. The CDR3 DNA reads as TGTGCCAGTGTCTCGGGACAGTCTGGGGCCAACGTCCTGACTTTC. Filled out from reference TRBV19 and TRBJ2-6, the complete variable domain reads DGGITQSPKYLFRKEGQNVTLSCEQNLNHDAMYWYRQDPGQGLRLIYYSQIVNDFQKGDIAEGYSVSREKKESFPLTVTSAQKNPTAFYLCASVSGQSGANVLTFGAGSRLTVL.

The chain has TRBV18 and TRBJ2-1; no firm D call. CDR1 is KGHSH and CDR2 is LQKENI in the germline V gene. Trimming took off 2 bases at V and 6 bases at J, with 8 bases between the two ends. CDR3 length equals 13 residues. In nucleotides, the CDR3 is TGTGCCAGCTCACCATCGGCGGTCAATGAGCAGTTCTTC. Residues: CASSPSAVNEQFF.